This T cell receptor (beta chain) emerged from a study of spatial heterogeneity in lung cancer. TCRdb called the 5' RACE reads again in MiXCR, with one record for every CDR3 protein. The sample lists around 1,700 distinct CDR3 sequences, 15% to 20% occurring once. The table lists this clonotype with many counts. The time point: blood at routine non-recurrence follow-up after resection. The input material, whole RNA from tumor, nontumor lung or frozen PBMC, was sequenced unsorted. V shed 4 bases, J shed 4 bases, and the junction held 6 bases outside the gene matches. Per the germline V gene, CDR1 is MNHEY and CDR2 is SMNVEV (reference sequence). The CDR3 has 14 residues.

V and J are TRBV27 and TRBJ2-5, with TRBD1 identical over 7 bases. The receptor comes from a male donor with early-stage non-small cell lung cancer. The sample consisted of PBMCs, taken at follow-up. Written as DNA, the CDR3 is TGTGCCAGCAGTTGGACAGGTTCAGGAGAGACCCAGTACTTC. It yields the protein CASSWTGSGETQYF.